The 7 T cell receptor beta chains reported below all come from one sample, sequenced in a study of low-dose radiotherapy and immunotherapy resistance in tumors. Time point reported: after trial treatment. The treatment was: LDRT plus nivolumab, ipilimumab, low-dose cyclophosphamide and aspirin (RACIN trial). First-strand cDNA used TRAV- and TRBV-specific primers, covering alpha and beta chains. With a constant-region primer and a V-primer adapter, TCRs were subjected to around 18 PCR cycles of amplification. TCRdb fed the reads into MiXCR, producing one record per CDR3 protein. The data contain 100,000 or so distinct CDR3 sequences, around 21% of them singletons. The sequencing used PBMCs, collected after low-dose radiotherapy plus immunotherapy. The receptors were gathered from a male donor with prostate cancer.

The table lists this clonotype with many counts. CDR3 region: CASSIPPLGDYSYEQYF. The CDR3 DNA is TGTGCCAGCAGCATACCGCCGTTGGGAGACTACTCCTACGAGCAGTACTTC. V gene TRBV7-8 combines with J gene TRBJ2-7, with D perhaps matching TRBD2 (5 bases). Germline CDR1 and CDR2: SGHVS and FQNEAQ. The CDR3 length is 17 residues. Trimming stripped 5 bases from V and 0 bases from J, with 20 bases between.

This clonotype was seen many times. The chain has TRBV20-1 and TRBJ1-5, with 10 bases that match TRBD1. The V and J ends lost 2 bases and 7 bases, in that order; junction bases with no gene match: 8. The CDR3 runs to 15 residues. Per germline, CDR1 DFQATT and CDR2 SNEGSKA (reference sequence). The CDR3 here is CSARLRDRGGQPQHF. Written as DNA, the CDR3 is TGCAGTGCTAGATTGAGGGACAGGGGTGGGCAGCCCCAGCATTTT.

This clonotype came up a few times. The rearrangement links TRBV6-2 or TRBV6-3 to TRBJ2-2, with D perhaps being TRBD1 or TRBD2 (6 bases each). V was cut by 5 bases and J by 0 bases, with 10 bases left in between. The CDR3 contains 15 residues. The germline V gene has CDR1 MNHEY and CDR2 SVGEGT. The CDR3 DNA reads TGTGCCAGCAGTCCGGGGGCGTCGAACACCGGGGAGCTGTTTTTT. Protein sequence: CASSPGASNTGELFF.

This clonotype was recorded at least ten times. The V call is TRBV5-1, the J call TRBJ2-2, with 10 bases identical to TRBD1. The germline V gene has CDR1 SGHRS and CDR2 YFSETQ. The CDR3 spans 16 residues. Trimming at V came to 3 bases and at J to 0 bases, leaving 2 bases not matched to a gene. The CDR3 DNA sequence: TGCGCCAGCAGCTCCGACAGGGGGCCGAACACCGGGGAGCTGTTTTTT. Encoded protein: CASSSDRGPNTGELFF.

The CDR3 protein is CASSLGGTGPNSYNSPLHF. The DNA of the CDR3 is TGTGCCAGCAGCCTCGGTGGGACAGGTCCTAACTCCTATAATTCACCCCTCCACTTT. The genes are TRBV9 and TRBJ1-6; 8 bases match TRBD1. Germline V gene lookup returns CDR1 SGDLS and CDR2 YYNGEE. The V gene end was trimmed by 4 bases and the J gene end by 0 bases; junction bases not matched to a gene: 12. This CDR3 is 19 amino acids long. Complete variable domain (other parts from reference TRBV9 and TRBJ1-6): DSGVTQTPKHLITATGQRVTLRCSPRSGDLSVYWYQQSLDQGLQFLIQYYNGEERAKGNILERFSAQQFPDLHSELNLSSLELGDSALYFCASSLGGTGPNSYNSPLHFGNGTRLTVT.

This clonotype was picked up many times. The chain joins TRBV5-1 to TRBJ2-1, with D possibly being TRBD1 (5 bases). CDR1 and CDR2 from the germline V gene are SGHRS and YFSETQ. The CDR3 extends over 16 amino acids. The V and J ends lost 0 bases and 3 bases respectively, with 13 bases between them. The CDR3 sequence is CASSLAGQGSYNEQFF. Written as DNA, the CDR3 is TGCGCCAGCAGCTTGGCTGGGCAGGGAAGCTACAATGAGCAGTTCTTC.

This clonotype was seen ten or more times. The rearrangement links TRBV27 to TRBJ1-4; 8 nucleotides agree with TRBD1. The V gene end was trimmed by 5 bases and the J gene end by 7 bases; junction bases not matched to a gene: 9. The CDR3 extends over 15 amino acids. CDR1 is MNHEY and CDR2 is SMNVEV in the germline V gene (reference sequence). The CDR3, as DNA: TGTGCCAGCAGTGTCTCAGGGGGCTTAGGTGAAAAACTGTTTTTT. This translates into CASSVSGGLGEKLFF.